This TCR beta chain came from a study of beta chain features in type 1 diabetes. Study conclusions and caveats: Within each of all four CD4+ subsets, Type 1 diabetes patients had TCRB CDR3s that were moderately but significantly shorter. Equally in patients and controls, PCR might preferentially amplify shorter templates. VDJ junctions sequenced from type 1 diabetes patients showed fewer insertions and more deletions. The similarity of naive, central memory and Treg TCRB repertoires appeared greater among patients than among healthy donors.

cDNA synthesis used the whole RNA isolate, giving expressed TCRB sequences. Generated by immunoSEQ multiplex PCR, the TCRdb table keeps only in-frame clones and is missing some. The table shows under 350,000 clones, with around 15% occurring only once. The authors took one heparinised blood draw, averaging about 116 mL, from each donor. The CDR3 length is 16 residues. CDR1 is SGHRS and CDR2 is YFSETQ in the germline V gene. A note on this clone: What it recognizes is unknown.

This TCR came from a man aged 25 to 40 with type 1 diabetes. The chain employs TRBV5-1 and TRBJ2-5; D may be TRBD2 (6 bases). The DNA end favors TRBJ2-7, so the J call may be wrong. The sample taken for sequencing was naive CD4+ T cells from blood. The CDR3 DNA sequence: TGCGCCAGCAGCTTGGTATCCGTGGGACTGACCTACGAGCAGTACTTC. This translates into CASSLVSVGLTYEQYF.